These 25 T cell receptor beta chains were sequenced from one sample in a study of cytomegalovirus exposure and HLA in healthy donors. PCR amplification relied on 60 Vbeta primers (plus 13 Jbeta primers). The data were produced by immunoSEQ multiplex PCR, yet TCRdb's version contains in-frame clones alone and is incomplete. The profile covers around 110,000 clones, with 8.5% to 10% appearing a single time and less than 4% taken by the ten largest. The sequenced sample consisted of PBMCs. These receptors all stem from a man aged 25 to 45 in good health and CMV-seronegative.

This clone was recorded a few times. J is TRBJ1-5 and V is TRBV27, with D perhaps TRBD1 (5 bases). The germline V and J ends were trimmed by 7 bases and 4 bases, with 17 bases remaining between them. The CDR3 loop spans 15 amino acids. Germline CDR1 is MNHEY and CDR2 is SMNVEV (reference sequence). This CDR3 reads CASTMSGTGNQPQHF. The DNA for the CDR3 is TGTGCCAGCACCATGAGTGGAACAGGTAATCAGCCCCAGCATTTT.

A word on this clone: Other nucleotide sequences from this sample produce the same CDR3. V gene TRBV12-5 combines with J gene TRBJ2-5; D not certain. The CDR3 is made up of 15 amino acids. Germline values: CDR1 LGHNT, CDR2 FRNRAP. The germline V and J ends were trimmed by 3 bases and 1 base, with 12 bases remaining between them. DNA for the CDR3: TGTGCTAGTGGTTTAGCAAGAGATTTCCAAGAGACCCAGTACTTC. Encoded protein: CASGLARDFQETQYF.

This chain joins TRBV19 and TRBJ2-7; a weak D match, TRBD1 (5 bases). The CDR3 spans 15 residues. Germline lookup yields CDR1 LNHDA and CDR2 SQIVND (reference sequence). Trimming took off 1 base at V and 1 base at J, with 11 bases between the two ends. CDR3 coding DNA: TGTGCCAGTAGTATAGCGACAGCCCTATCCTACGAGCAGTACTTC. It codes for CASSIATALSYEQYF.

The gene calls are TRBV4-1 and TRBJ2-3; unclear D gene. V was clipped by 4 bases and J by 1 base, with 12 bases between them. CDR1 is MGHRA and CDR2 is YSYEKL in the germline V gene. The CDR3 contains 15 residues. The DNA of the CDR3 is TGCGCCAGCAGCCCCCCGGGTGTGGGCACAGATACGCAGTATTTT. Encoded protein: CASSPPGVGTDTQYF.

This clone was picked up a small number of times. The chain uses TRBV19 and TRBJ1-2; D remains ambiguous. The germline V gene encodes CDR1 LNHDA and CDR2 SQIVND (reference sequence). This CDR3 is 15 amino acids long. The germline V and J ends were trimmed by 7 bases and 0 bases, with 15 bases remaining between them. CDR3 in DNA: TGTGCCAGTACCCCTCGCGGCAGAGCTAACTATGGCTACACCTTC. It encodes CASTPRGRANYGYTF.

A note on this clone: At one end, the junction sequence differs from germline, possibly due to a read error. The genes are TRBV2 and TRBJ1-1; D is undetermined. CDR3 size: 12 residues. CDR1 is SNHLY, CDR2 FYNNEI, per germline. CDR3 DNA: TGTGCCAGCAAAATTCAGAACCCTGAAGCTTTCTTT. Its translation is CASKIQNPEAFF.

A few counts support this clone. The DNA of the CDR3 is TGTGCCAGTATACTGACAGGGAATAGCAATCAGCCCCAGCATTTT. Amino acids: CASILTGNSNQPQHF. The rearrangement uses TRBV19 and TRBJ1-5; 7 nucleotides line up with TRBD1. The germline gives CDR1 LNHDA, CDR2 SQIVND (reference sequence). The CDR3 is 15 amino acids. J was trimmed by 0 bases and V by 7 bases; bases with no gene match: 6.

This clone came up a few times. The J gene is TRBJ1-2, the V gene TRBV5-1; 11 bases align to TRBD1. V shed 3 bases and J 6 bases; nucleotides not matched to a gene: 4. Germline assignment: CDR1 SGHRS and CDR2 YFSETQ. CDR3 length: 14 residues. The CDR3, as DNA: TGCGCCAGCAGCTACGGACAGGGGGCGGATGGCTACACCTTC. Its translation is CASSYGQGADGYTF.

The V call is TRBV19, the J call TRBJ2-7, with 7 positions matching TRBD2. The trim removed 6 bases at V and 4 bases at J, leaving 3 bases unmatched. CDR3 length equals 12 residues. The V gene's germline CDR1 is LNHDA and CDR2 SQIVND (reference sequence). The CDR3 protein is CASSFGGYEQYF. The CDR3 DNA reads TGTGCCAGTAGCTTCGGGGGGTACGAGCAGTACTTC.

In its sample, this clone was seen a few times. The chain joins TRBV30 to TRBJ2-5, with D unresolved. Matching the DNA end better, TRBJ2-7 makes the J call doubtful. The CDR3 is 12 amino acids. The germline gives CDR1 GTSNPN, CDR2 SVGIG (reference sequence). The CDR3 nucleotides read TGTGCCTGGGGAGAGCAACCCTACGAGCAGTACTTC. Encoded protein: CAWGEQPYEQYF.

This clone was seen only a few times. The rearrangement links TRBV28 to TRBJ1-5; D unclear. Per the germline V gene, CDR1 is MDHEN and CDR2 is SYDVKM. The CDR3 spans 14 residues. V was pared by 3 bases and J by 0 bases, with 6 bases between. DNA of the CDR3: TGTGCCAGCAGTTTTCTAGATAGCAATCAGCCCCAGCATTTT. Translation: CASSFLDSNQPQHF.

The chain employs TRBV5-8 and TRBJ2-5; 11 bases line up with TRBD2. The DNA end lines up better with TRBJ2-7; the J call may be wrong. Germline assignment: CDR1 SGHTS and CDR2 YDEGEE. The CDR3 sequence is 15 residues long. The CDR3 nucleotides are TGTGCCAGCAGCCGCGGAACTAGCGGGAGTTACGAGCAGTACTTC. Its translation is CASSRGTSGSYEQYF.

This clone was counted between two and nine times. The chain employs TRBV18 and TRBJ1-1; D not certain. The V end was cut by 6 bases, the J end by 3 bases, with 14 bases between. The germline CDR1 and CDR2 sequences are KGHSH and LQKENI. The CDR3 loop spans 14 amino acids. The CDR3 protein is CASSERADYTEAFF. The CDR3 DNA follows: TGTGCCAGCTCCGAAAGGGCGGACTACACTGAAGCTTTCTTT.

The genes are TRBV6-6 and TRBJ2-2; 12 bases match TRBD2. Losses at the gene ends were 5 bases for V and 6 bases for J; bases not matched to a gene: 4. Per the germline V gene, CDR1 is MNHNY and CDR2 is SVGAGI (reference sequence). The CDR3 loop spans 15 amino acids. The DNA for the CDR3 is TGTGCCAGCAGTAGGGCTAGCGGGAGGGCCGGGGAGCTGTTTTTT. It codes for CASSRASGRAGELFF.

In this sample, this clone turned up a few times. The chain carries TRBV19 and TRBJ1-2; the match to TRBD1 covers 11 bases. Germline V gene sequence: CDR1 LNHDA, CDR2 SQIVND (reference sequence). The CDR3 length is 16 residues. The trim removed 5 bases at V and 4 bases at J, leaving 9 bases unmatched. CDR3 region: CASSSRDRGKGYGYTF. The DNA of the CDR3 is TGTGCCAGTAGTTCCCGGGACAGGGGGAAAGGCTATGGCTACACCTTC.

The V and J genes are TRBV2 and TRBJ2-7, with D perhaps matching TRBD2 (5 bases). This CDR3 has 12 residues. V lost 5 bases and J 7 bases, leaving 12 bases between the germline ends. Germline values: CDR1 SNHLY, CDR2 FYNNEI. This CDR3 is CASSPDSLEQYF. CDR3 nucleotide sequence: TGTGCCAGCAGTCCGGACTCCTTAGAGCAGTACTTC. Supplemented by reference TRBV2 and TRBJ2-7, the full variable domain reads EPEVTQTPSHQVTQMGQEVILRCVPISNHLYFYWYRQILGQKVEFLVSFYNNEISEKSEIFDDQFSVERPDGSNFTLKIRSTKLEDSAMYFCASSPDSLEQYFGPGTRLTVT.

This clone turned up a few times. The V call is TRBV4-3, the J call TRBJ1-1; D may be TRBD1 (6 bases). The CDR3 has 13 amino acids. Germline V gene data show CDR1 as LGHNA and CDR2 as YSLEER. Between the trimmed V and J ends, which lost 2 bases and 3 bases, there was a span of 7 bases. DNA of the CDR3: TGCGCCAGCAGCCAAAACAGGGACACTGAAGCTTTCTTT. It yields the protein CASSQNRDTEAFF.

This chain uses TRBV6-6 with TRBJ1-1; tentative D call: TRBD1 (6 bases). The CDR3 length is 13 residues. V was trimmed by 4 bases and J by 4 bases, leaving 10 bases between them. Germline lookup yields CDR1 MNHNY and CDR2 SVGAGI (reference sequence). Here the CDR3 reads CASSSGQSTEAFF. The CDR3 region has the DNA TGTGCCAGCAGTTCCGGACAGAGCACTGAAGCTTTCTTT.

The chain joins TRBV30 to TRBJ2-7; TRBD1 agrees at 9 bases. Germline loops: CDR1 GTSNPN, CDR2 SVGIG (reference sequence). V shed 0 bases and J 4 bases; nucleotides not matched to a gene: 7. The CDR3 consists of 15 residues. The chain's CDR3 is CAWSVQTGGEYEQYF. CDR3 DNA: TGTGCCTGGAGTGTACAAACAGGGGGCGAGTACGAGCAGTACTTC.

The chain recombines TRBV7-3 with TRBJ1-1; D is undetermined. CDR3 length: 13 amino acids. Trimming removed 5 bases at V and 0 bases at J, with 7 bases between. CDR1 is SGHTA and CDR2 is FQGTGA in the germline V gene. The CDR3 nucleotides are TGTGCCAGCAGCGCAAGCATGAACACTGAAGCTTTCTTT. Translated: CASSASMNTEAFF.

This clone was counted between two and nine times. The rearrangement uses TRBV5-4 and TRBJ2-2, with 8 bases identical to TRBD1. This CDR3 spans 17 amino acids. Germline V lookup: CDR1 SGHNT, CDR2 YYREEE (reference sequence). V lost 2 bases to trimming and J lost 1 base; unmatched junction nucleotides: 7. Here the CDR3 DNA reads TGTGCCAGCAGCTTATCCCCAGGGGGCAGGAACACCGGGGAGCTGTTTTTT. Amino acids: CASSLSPGGRNTGELFF.

The V call is TRBV19, the J call TRBJ2-2, with 7 bases lining up with TRBD2. Per the germline V gene, CDR1 is LNHDA and CDR2 is SQIVND (reference sequence). The CDR3 contains 13 residues. Unmatched junction bases numbered 4, after V lost 10 bases and J lost 2 bases. The chain's CDR3 is CATVAGNTGELFF. CDR3 DNA sequence: TGTGCCACAGTAGCGGGCAACACCGGGGAGCTGTTTTTT.

The chain has TRBV4-3 and TRBJ1-5; TRBD1 might be the D (5 bases). CDR1 and CDR2 from the germline V gene are LGHNA and YSLEER. Trimming removed 1 base from V and 7 bases from J, with 11 bases in between. The CDR3 runs to 14 residues. The CDR3 DNA reads as TGCGCCAGCAGCCAAGCCAGGGCGTTCCAGCCCCAGCATTTT. As protein: CASSQARAFQPQHF.

V usage is TRBV4-2 and J usage is TRBJ1-3; D unresolved. CDR1 is LGHNA and CDR2 is YNFKEQ in the germline V gene. The ends were cut back, 0 bases at V and 0 bases at J, with 12 bases in the middle. The CDR3 is 17 amino acids. CDR3 nucleotide sequence: TGTGCCAGCAGCCAAGATCGGGCGGGTCGCTCTGGAAACACCATATATTTT. The encoded protein is CASSQDRAGRSGNTIYF.

This clone occurred a few times. The genes are TRBV5-4 and TRBJ1-5, with D hard to call. V dropped 4 bases and J dropped 3 bases, with 5 bases sitting between them. The CDR3 covers 12 residues. Germline V gene data show CDR1 as SGHNT and CDR2 as YYREEE (reference sequence). This CDR3 reads CASSAFNQPQHF. For the CDR3, the DNA is TGTGCCAGCAGCGCGTTCAATCAGCCCCAGCATTTT.